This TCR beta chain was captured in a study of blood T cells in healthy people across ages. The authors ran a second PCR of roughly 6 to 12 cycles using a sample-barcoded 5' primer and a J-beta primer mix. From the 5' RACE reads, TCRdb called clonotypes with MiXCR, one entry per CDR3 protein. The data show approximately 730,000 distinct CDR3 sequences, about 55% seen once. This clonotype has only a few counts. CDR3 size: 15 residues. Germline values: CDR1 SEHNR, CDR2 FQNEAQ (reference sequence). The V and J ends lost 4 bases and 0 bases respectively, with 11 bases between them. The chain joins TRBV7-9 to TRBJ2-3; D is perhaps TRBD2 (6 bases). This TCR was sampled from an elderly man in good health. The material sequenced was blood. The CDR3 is CASSSEGTSTDTQYF. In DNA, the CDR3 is TGTGCCAGCAGCTCCGAGGGGACTAGCACAGATACGCAGTATTTT.